Presented here are 5 T cell receptor beta chains from one specimen sequenced in a study of T cell responses to AZD1222 COVID-19 vaccine. TCRdb's table, derived via immunoSEQ multiplex PCR, lists solely in-frame clones and lacks some. The data contain some 150,000 clones, about 89% of them singletons. Sequencing used peripheral blood, obtained on day 0 of MenACWY control vaccination. The origin of the receptors is an adult in good health.

The chain uses TRBV5-1 and TRBJ2-5; 13 bases line up with TRBD2. With 4 bases clipped from V and 5 bases from J, the junction kept 8 bases outside the gene matches. CDR3 length equals 16 residues. CDR1 and CDR2 (germline): SGHRS, YFSETQ. In nucleotides, the CDR3 is TGCGCCAGCAGCAACCCGACTAGCGGGAGGAGGGAGACCCAGTACTTC. Its translation is CASSNPTSGRRETQYF.

The rearrangement uses TRBV5-1 and TRBJ1-2, with TRBD1 identical over 8 bases. The CDR3 is made up of 15 amino acids. Trimming took 5 bases from V and 5 from J; bases not matched to a gene: 11. Germline CDR1 and CDR2: SGHRS and YFSETQ. CDR3 DNA: TGCGCCAGCAGGCCTAGCCTCACAGGGGGGTATGGCTACACCTTC. It translates to CASRPSLTGGYGYTF. Full variable domain (remainder filled in from reference TRBV5-1 and TRBJ1-2): KAGVTQTPRYLIKTRGQQVTLSCSPISGHRSVSWYQQTPGQGLQFLFEYFSETQRNKGNFPGRFSGRQFSNSRSEMNVSTLELGDSALYLCASRPSLTGGYGYTFGSGTRLTVV.

The chain joins TRBV11-3 to TRBJ2-3, with TRBD1 as a possible D gene (6 bases). Germline assignment: CDR1 SGHNT and CDR2 YENEEA. The CDR3 consists of 14 residues. Trimming took 5 bases from V and 2 from J, leaving 11 bases between them. The DNA of the CDR3 is TGTGCCAGCAGCCAGGACAGTTCCACAGATACGCAGTATTTT. The encoded protein is CASSQDSSTDTQYF.

This clone came up a few times. The gene calls are TRBV7-2 and TRBJ2-2; D is possibly TRBD2 (6 bases). Germline CDR1 reads SGHTA; CDR2 reads FQGNSA. The CDR3 loop spans 15 amino acids. The ends were cut back, 1 base at V and 6 bases at J, with 12 bases in the middle. CDR3 sequence reads: CASSLGGRSAGELFF. The CDR3 bases are TGTGCCAGCAGCTTAGGGGGGAGGTCAGCCGGGGAGCTGTTTTTT.

J is TRBJ1-4 and V is TRBV18, with D hard to call. Trimming cost V 2 bases and J 8 bases, with 9 bases left between them. Germline lookup yields CDR1 KGHSH and CDR2 LQKENI. CDR3 size: 13 residues. CDR3 amino acids: CASSPTEMEKLFF. The CDR3 nucleotides are TGTGCCAGCTCACCAACGGAGATGGAAAAACTGTTTTTT. The variable domain in full, with the rest retrieved from reference TRBV18 and TRBJ1-4, is NAGVMQNPRHLVRRRGQEARLRCSPMKGHSHVYWYRQLPEEGLKFMVYLQKENIIDESGMPKERFSAEFPKEGPSILRIQQVVRGDSAAYFCASSPTEMEKLFFGSGTQLSVL.